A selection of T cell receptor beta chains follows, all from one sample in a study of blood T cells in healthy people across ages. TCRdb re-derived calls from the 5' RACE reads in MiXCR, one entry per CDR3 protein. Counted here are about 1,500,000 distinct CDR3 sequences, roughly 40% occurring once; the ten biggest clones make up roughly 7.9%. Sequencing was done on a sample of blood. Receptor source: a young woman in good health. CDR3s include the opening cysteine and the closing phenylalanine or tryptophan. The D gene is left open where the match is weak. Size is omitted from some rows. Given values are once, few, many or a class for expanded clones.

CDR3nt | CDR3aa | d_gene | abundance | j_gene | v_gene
TGTGTCCTCCGGGGGGGCCCCTACGAGCAGTACTTC | CVLRGGPYEQYF | TRBD2 | - | TRBJ2-7 | TRBV12-3/TRBV12-4
TGTGCCATCCCCGTAGAGGGGGGTTCCTCAAATGAGCAGTTCTTC | CAIPVEGGSSNEQFF | - | - | TRBJ2-1 | TRBV21-1
TGTGCCAGCAGCCAAGATTGGAGTAGTTGGAAGTCACCCCTCCACTTT | CASSQDWSSWKSPLHF | - | - | TRBJ1-6 | TRBV14
TGTGCCAGCAGCTTAGATCGGGGTCGGAACTATGGCTACACCTTC | CASSLDRGRNYGYTF | - | few | TRBJ1-2 | TRBV7-2
TGTGCCAGCAGCCAGGAGGTAGGGGGCAGTGGCACAGATACGCAGTATTTT | CASSQEVGGSGTDTQYF | TRBD1 | few | TRBJ2-3 | TRBV4-2
TGCGCCAGCAGCCAAACCCTAGCGGGGGGACTCCCTTACGAGCAGTACTTC | CASSQTLAGGLPYEQYF | TRBD2 | - | TRBJ2-7 | TRBV4-1
TGCGCCAGCAGCCGGGGACTAGCGCCTTCCAACAATGAGCAGTTCTTC | CASSRGLAPSNNEQFF | TRBD2 | few | TRBJ2-1 | TRBV5-1
TGTGCCATCGGTGTTCCTAGCGGGGGAGAAGAGACCCAGTACTTC | CAIGVPSGGEETQYF | TRBD2 | - | TRBJ2-5 | TRBV10-3
TGCGCCAGCAGCTTCGGGCAAACTAATGAAAAACTGTTTTTT | CASSFGQTNEKLFF | - | - | TRBJ1-4 | TRBV5-1
TGTGCCAGCAGCTTCAACTATCAGCCCCAGCATTTT | CASSFNYQPQHF | - | - | TRBJ1-5 | TRBV7-2
TGTGCCAGCAGCCAAGACGGTCGACTAGCGGGGGCGACCCAGTACTTC | CASSQDGRLAGATQYF | TRBD2 | - | TRBJ2-5 | TRBV14
TGTGCCAGCAGCCCGACCCTAAATACTCCTAACAATGAGCAGTTCTTC | CASSPTLNTPNNEQFF | - | - | TRBJ2-1 | TRBV27
TGTGCCAGTAGAGCGGGGGGCCGAGAGAATGAGCAGTTCTTC | CASRAGGRENEQFF | TRBD2 | - | TRBJ2-1 | TRBV27
TGTGCCGGCAGTTTTGCTAGCGGGAGGGCCCAAAACATTCAGTACTTC | CAGSFASGRAQNIQYF | TRBD2 | - | TRBJ2-4 | TRBV12-3/TRBV12-4
TGCGCCAGCAGCTGGGACAGTGCGTATGGCTACACCTTC | CASSWDSAYGYTF | TRBD1 | - | TRBJ1-2 | TRBV5-1
TGTGCCAGCAGTTTGGGGACAGGGGGCTTGCCTAATGAAAAACTGTTTTTT | CASSLGTGGLPNEKLFF | TRBD1 | - | TRBJ1-4 | TRBV27
TGTGCCAGCAGCTTAGCAGGGGGTGGCTATAGCAATCAGCCCCAGCATTTT | CASSLAGGGYSNQPQHF | - | - | TRBJ1-5 | TRBV7-2
TGCAGTGCTAGAAGTACAGGGGGCCAGACCCAGTACTTC | CSARSTGGQTQYF | TRBD1 | many | TRBJ2-5 | TRBV20-1
TGTGCCAGCAGCAAAGTTGCAGGGGTCTCCTACGAGCAGTACTTC | CASSKVAGVSYEQYF | - | - | TRBJ2-7 | TRBV21-1
TGCAGTGCTAGAGGTACAGGGGAAGCCAGGCAGCCCCAGCATTTT | CSARGTGEARQPQHF | TRBD1 | - | TRBJ1-5 | TRBV20-1
TGTGCCAGCAGTTTAAAGGGGCGGGGGGCCTCTCCCCCCTCTAGCTCCTACAATGAGCAGTACTTC | CASSLKGRGASPPSSSYNEQYF | TRBD2 | - | TRBJ2-7 | TRBV12-3/TRBV12-4
TGTGCCAGCCACCCCGGGCCGAACACTGAAGCTTTCTTT | CASHPGPNTEAFF | - | - | TRBJ1-1 | TRBV6-5
TGTGTCAGCAGTGAATATCGGGCTAGCGGGGCCCAAGAGACCCAGTACTTC | CVSSEYRASGAQETQYF | TRBD2 | - | TRBJ2-5 | TRBV25-1
TGTGCCAGTTGGACCCAGTACTTC | CASWTQYF | - | few | TRBJ2-5 | TRBV12-3/TRBV12-4
TGTGCCAGCAGCGATAGCGGGGGTCCGGATGAGCAGTTCTTC | CASSDSGGPDEQFF | TRBD2 | few | TRBJ2-1 | TRBV9
TGTGCCAGCAGTGGGGCCGGGACAGGGAGGGGCTACACCTTC | CASSGAGTGRGYTF | TRBD1 | - | TRBJ1-2 | TRBV9
TGCGCCAGCAGCCCAGCCGACCGCGAGAACACTGAAGCTTTCTTT | CASSPADRENTEAFF | - | - | TRBJ1-1 | TRBV4-1
TGTGCCAGCAGCCTGGGCGGGACCGGCGAAAAACTGTTTTTT | CASSLGGTGEKLFF | - | few | TRBJ1-4 | TRBV3-1
TGTGCCAGCAGCCTTACTAGCGGTTTATCAACCACAGATACGCAGTATTTT | CASSLTSGLSTTDTQYF | TRBD2 | few | TRBJ2-3 | TRBV6-2/TRBV6-3
TGCGCCAGCAGCCTACGAACTAGCGGGGGCATTGATACGCAGTATTTT | CASSLRTSGGIDTQYF | TRBD2 | - | TRBJ2-3 | TRBV5-1
TGTGCCATCAGGCAGCGGGAGGGCACAGATACGCAGTATTTT | CAIRQREGTDTQYF | TRBD2 | few | TRBJ2-3 | TRBV10-3
TGTGCCAGCAGCCCTATTAGCGGGAGGGCCGTCGGGGAGCAGTACTTC | CASSPISGRAVGEQYF | TRBD2 | - | TRBJ2-7 | TRBV7-6
TGCAGTGCTAGCCAGGTTTCCTACGAGCAGTACTTC | CSASQVSYEQYF | - | few | TRBJ2-7 | TRBV20-1
TGCAGCGTTCATCGACAGGGCGGGTATGGCTACACCTTC | CSVHRQGGYGYTF | TRBD1 | - | TRBJ1-2 | TRBV29-1
TGTGCCATCAGTTTTGGGGGGACAGGGGAAACGACGCAGTATTTT | CAISFGGTGETTQYF | TRBD1 | - | TRBJ2-3 | TRBV10-3
TGCAGTGCTAGAGCGATAGCGGGAGACGCTGAGCAGTTCTTC | CSARAIAGDAEQFF | TRBD2 | few | TRBJ2-1 | TRBV20-1
TGTGCCAGCAGTTTGGGGAGGGGGCGCATGTATGAGCAGTTCTTC | CASSLGRGRMYEQFF | - | - | TRBJ2-1 | TRBV28
TGTGCCAGCAGTTTCCGCGAGGGATACGAGCAGTACTTC | CASSFREGYEQYF | - | few | TRBJ2-7 | TRBV12-3/TRBV12-4
TGCAGCCCAAAGGGACTAGGGGACAATGAGCAGTTCTTC | CSPKGLGDNEQFF | TRBD2 | few | TRBJ2-1 | TRBV29-1
TGCAGTCCCAATGCCGGGAGCACAGATACGCAGTATTTT | CSPNAGSTDTQYF | - | - | TRBJ2-3 | TRBV20-1
TGCAGCGTGGAGGGACAGATGAACACTGAAGCTTTCTTT | CSVEGQMNTEAFF | TRBD1 | few | TRBJ1-1 | TRBV29-1
TGTGCCAGCAGTTTAGGGGGGGCCCCTGTGGAGACCCAGTACTTC | CASSLGGAPVETQYF | - | few | TRBJ2-5 | TRBV28
TGTGCCAGCGCCATTGGAGCGGGGGGCCTAGAGACCCAGTACTTC | CASAIGAGGLETQYF | TRBD2 | - | TRBJ2-5 | TRBV12-3/TRBV12-4
TGTGCCAGCAGCCAAGAGGCGGCAGGGTATATGAACACTGAAGCTTTCTTT | CASSQEAAGYMNTEAFF | - | - | TRBJ1-1 | TRBV3-1
TGTGCCAGCTCACGCGCGACAGTCTCGGGCAATCAGCCCCAGCATTTT | CASSRATVSGNQPQHF | - | - | TRBJ1-5 | TRBV18
TGTGCCAGCGGTCATTCGGGCGGGGGATCCTACAATGAGCAGTTCTTC | CASGHSGGGSYNEQFF | TRBD2 | few | TRBJ2-1 | TRBV6-1
TGCAGTGCTAGAGACCCGAGGGACACTGAAGCTTTCTTT | CSARDPRDTEAFF | - | few | TRBJ1-1 | TRBV20-1
TGCGCCAGCACGAACGGGATTTCCTACGAGCAGTACTTC | CASTNGISYEQYF | - | - | TRBJ2-7 | TRBV5-1
TGCGCCAGCAACTTGGCACCGGGAGTGGGAGAGACCCAGTACTTC | CASNLAPGVGETQYF | - | few | TRBJ2-5 | TRBV5-1
TGTGCCAGCAGTGAATCACGGGGCCTCCAAGAGACCCAGTTCTTC | CASSESRGLQETQFF | - | - | TRBJ2-1 | TRBV25-1
TGTGCCAGCAGGGAGGGACTGGCAAACATTCAGTACTTC | CASREGLANIQYF | - | once | TRBJ2-4 | TRBV2
TGTGCCAGCAGCGGACGGGACTCCGAGGAGACCCAGTACTTC | CASSGRDSEETQYF | - | - | TRBJ2-5 | TRBV9
TGTGCCATCGGCGGGACAGCCGCTGCTAGCACAGATACGCAGTATTTT | CAIGGTAAASTDTQYF | - | many | TRBJ2-3 | TRBV10-3
TGTGCCAGCAGCCCGGGACTAGTCAGCTACGAGCAGTACTTC | CASSPGLVSYEQYF | TRBD2 | many | TRBJ2-7 | TRBV3-1
TGTGCCAGCAGATCGGAGACTGGAGGGGGCCGGGAGCAGTACTTC | CASRSETGGGREQYF | - | - | TRBJ2-7 | TRBV7-2